This passage covers 2 T cell receptor beta chains from one sample sequenced in a study of T cells in Graves' hyperthyroidism and ophthalmopathy. RNA transcripts provided the source from which TCR beta CDR3 regions were amplified. First-round RT-PCR targeting the TCR CDR3 was performed with the HTBI primer set. From the multiplex PCR reads, TCRdb called clonotypes with MiXCR, one entry per CDR3 protein. Seen here are 300,000 to 450,000 distinct CDR3 sequences, roughly 18% observed once, and the top ten hold roughly 15%. The sequencing input was blood. The receptors come from a middle-aged woman with Graves' ophthalmopathy.

This clonotype was seen many times. The chain carries TRBV20-1 and TRBJ1-3; no definite D call. V was trimmed by 3 bases and J by 4 bases, leaving 13 bases between them. CDR3 length: 14 amino acids. Germline values: CDR1 DFQATT, CDR2 SNEGSKA (reference sequence). The chain's CDR3 is CSASRGSYGNTIYF. DNA of the CDR3: TGCAGTGCTAGCCGAGGATCGTACGGAAACACCATATATTTT.

Ten or more counts support this clonotype. The rearrangement joins TRBV6-1 to TRBJ2-6; possibly TRBD2 for D (6 bases). With 6 bases removed from V and 4 bases from J, the gap between germline ends came to 16 bases. The CDR3 consists of 16 residues. In germline, CDR1 is MNHNS, CDR2 SASEGT. The chain's CDR3 is CASRGRGREGANVLTF. The CDR3 DNA sequence: TGTGCCAGCAGGGGAAGAGGGCGGGAAGGGGCCAACGTCCTGACTTTC.